The next 21 T cell receptor beta chains were all read from a single sample in a study of glioma-infiltrating T cells after dendritic cell vaccination (dated by TCRdb to about 2016). To prepare the library, the immunoSEQ multiplex PCR assay was applied. The clones in this table, taken by TCRdb from immuneACCESS, are in-frame only. Not every clone is retained; where verified, under half of the shortfall comes from an unresolved V gene, and the cause of the rest is unknown. The table for this sample lists roughly 100,000 clones; more than 80% of them were counted only once. Over 9.5% of the sample comes from the top ten. Sequenced here: blood, sampled before dendritic cell vaccination. These receptors originate from a human donor with glioblastoma.

The J gene is TRBJ1-1, the V gene TRBV19, with 8 bases fitting TRBD1. The CDR3 consists of 15 residues. Trimming cost V 5 bases and J 5 bases; bases outside gene matches: 10. The germline V gene encodes CDR1 LNHDA and CDR2 SQIVND (reference sequence). DNA for the CDR3: TGTGCCAGTAGTTTTACCGGGACAGGAGGGACTGAAGCTTTCTTT. Translated, it gives CASSFTGTGGTEAFF. The complete variable domain, with remaining parts taken from reference TRBV19 and TRBJ1-1, reads DGGITQSPKYLFRKEGQNVTLSCEQNLNHDAMYWYRQDPGQGLRLIYYSQIVNDFQKGDIAEGYSVSREKKESFPLTVTSAQKNPTAFYLCASSFTGTGGTEAFFGQGTRLTVV.

V and J are TRBV14 and TRBJ1-6; D uncertain. The germline V gene encodes CDR1 SGHDN and CDR2 FVKESK. The CDR3 spans 13 residues. The V end was cut by 0 bases, the J end by 8 bases, with 5 bases between. The CDR3 sequence is CASSQEGHSPLHF. CDR3 DNA sequence: TGTGCCAGCAGCCAAGAGGGCCATTCACCCCTCCACTTT.

The chain links TRBV21-1 to TRBJ2-5; TRBD1 is the table's D call, not checked against the DNA. TRBV21-1 has pseudogene status. CDR3 length: 15 residues. The CDR3 DNA reads as TGTGCCAGCAGCCCTTGGGCAGGCTACCAAGAGACCCAGTACTTC. It codes for CASSPWAGYQETQYF.

The chain carries TRBV6-4 and TRBJ1-5; maybe TRBD1 (6 bases). The germline V gene has CDR1 MRHNA and CDR2 SNTAGT. V was clipped by 2 bases and J by 7 bases, with 15 bases between them. This CDR3 comprises 15 residues. The CDR3 sequence is CASSDAGVEQQPQHF. In nucleotides, the CDR3 is TGTGCCAGCAGTGACGCAGGGGTCGAACAACAGCCCCAGCATTTT.

The genes are TRBV30 and TRBJ1-1; 7 positions agree with TRBD1. V dropped 3 bases and J dropped 7; count of bases not matched to a gene: 5. The CDR3 loop spans 12 amino acids. Germline V CDR1 and CDR2: GTSNPN, SVGIG (reference sequence). The CDR3 region has the DNA TGTGCCTGGAGCGACAGGGTGGATGAAGCTTTCTTT. Amino acids: CAWSDRVDEAFF.

The J gene is TRBJ2-1, the V gene TRBV28; 7 bases agree with TRBD1. Germline CDR1 is MDHEN and CDR2 is SYDVKM. The CDR3 sequence is 18 residues long. V was clipped by 6 bases and J by 2 bases; unmatched bases: 16. The CDR3 is CASSQLRFRDRTYNEQFF. The CDR3 nucleotides read TGTGCCAGCAGCCAACTTCGGTTTCGGGACAGAACCTACAATGAGCAGTTCTTC.

In its sample, this clone was seen a few times. The V gene is TRBV6-6, the J gene TRBJ1-5; D not resolved. Between the trimmed V and J ends, which lost 2 bases and 4 bases, there was a span of 6 bases. The CDR3 is 13 amino acids. Germline V gene lookup returns CDR1 MNHNY and CDR2 SVGAGI (reference sequence). CDR3 residues: CASSYTENQPQHF. CDR3 bases: TGTGCCAGCAGTTACACAGAAAATCAGCCCCAGCATTTT.

CDR3 residues: CASSLALFSTEAFF. Here the CDR3 DNA reads TGTGCCAGCAGCTTAGCGCTGTTTAGCACTGAAGCTTTCTTT. The rearrangement links TRBV11-2 to TRBJ1-1; D gene uncertain. The V gene's germline CDR1 is SGHAT and CDR2 FQNNGV. V was shortened by 1 base and J by 4 bases, with 10 bases between the two germline ends. The CDR3 consists of 14 residues.

The chain uses TRBV18 and TRBJ2-5; unclear D gene. The CDR3 runs 14 residues. Germline V CDR1 and CDR2: KGHSH, LQKENI. The V end was cut by 3 bases, the J end by 4 bases, with 12 bases between. The CDR3 loop is CASSPQVAGETQYF. CDR3 nucleotide sequence: TGTGCCAGCTCACCTCAGGTGGCAGGAGAGACCCAGTACTTC.

V gene TRBV7-2 combines with J gene TRBJ1-1; 8 bases line up with TRBD1. V lost 9 bases and J lost 2; bases outside the gene matches: 8. There are 14 residues in the CDR3. CDR1 is SGHTA, CDR2 FQGNSA, per germline. The CDR3 is CASTWTGSNTEAFF. The CDR3 DNA is TGTGCCAGTACATGGACAGGGTCAAACACTGAAGCTTTCTTT.

The gene calls are TRBV10-1 and TRBJ1-2, with 9 bases fitting TRBD1. The germline V gene has CDR1 WNHNN and CDR2 SYGVQD (reference sequence). Germline trimming cut 0 bases from V and 9 bases from J; bases unmatched to any gene: 5. CDR3 length: 14 residues. The CDR3 sequence is CASSESRTGARYTF. In nucleotides, the CDR3 is TGCGCCAGCAGTGAGTCAAGGACAGGGGCTCGCTACACCTTC.

This chain links TRBV5-8 with TRBJ2-1; 7 bases align to TRBD1. The CDR3 contains 15 residues. With 4 bases clipped from V and 1 base from J, the junction kept 5 bases outside the gene matches. The V gene's germline CDR1 is SGHTS and CDR2 YDEGEE. CDR3 protein: CASSVDRESYNEQFF. CDR3 nucleotide sequence: TGTGCCAGCAGCGTCGACAGGGAGTCCTACAATGAGCAGTTCTTC.

V gene TRBV11-2 combines with J gene TRBJ2-7; tentative D call: TRBD1 (6 bases). V lost 8 bases, J lost 1 base, and 12 bases lay in between. CDR3 length: 13 amino acids. Germline loops: CDR1 SGHAT, CDR2 FQNNGV. CDR3 sequence reads: CASRGGSSYEQYF. The CDR3 coding sequence is TGTGCCAGCCGTGGGGGCAGTTCCTACGAGCAGTACTTC.

The V gene is TRBV5-1, the J gene TRBJ2-7; 8 nucleotides line up with TRBD1. The CDR3 has 14 residues. In germline, CDR1 is SGHRS, CDR2 YFSETQ. V was clipped by 1 base and J by 6 bases; unmatched bases: 6. CDR3: CASSLQDRAGEQYF. CDR3 DNA sequence: TGCGCCAGCAGCTTGCAGGACAGGGCGGGCGAGCAGTACTTC.

The chain carries TRBV12-5 and TRBJ2-3; 7 nucleotides agree with TRBD1. The CDR3 runs to 14 residues. The germline V gene has CDR1 LGHNT and CDR2 FRNRAP. Germline trimming cut 7 bases from V and 0 bases from J; bases unmatched to any gene: 4. The CDR3 nucleotides are TGTGCTAGTGAATCGACAGGGAGCACAGATACGCAGTATTTT. Translation gives CASESTGSTDTQYF.

In its sample, this clone was seen once. The chain has TRBV6-5 and TRBJ1-5, with 7 nucleotides matching TRBD1. The CDR3 consists of 15 residues. Germline V gives CDR1 MNHEY, CDR2 SVGAGI. V trimming: 6 bases; J trimming: 4 bases; junction bases outside the gene matches: 9. The CDR3 loop reads CASRADREENQPQHF. As DNA, the CDR3 is TGTGCCAGCAGAGCTGACAGGGAAGAAAATCAGCCCCAGCATTTT.

The chain couples TRBV6-5 to TRBJ2-3, with 11 bases identical to TRBD2. Germline V lookup: CDR1 MNHEY, CDR2 SVGAGI. The J segment lost 4 bases and the V segment lost 6 bases, leaving 6 bases of the junction unmatched. This CDR3 comprises 15 residues. This CDR3 reads CASSPNSGGADTQYF. CDR3 DNA sequence: TGTGCCAGCAGCCCCAATAGCGGGGGGGCAGATACGCAGTATTTT.

CDR3 amino acids: CASSPDASGGAGELFF. The CDR3 DNA reads as TGCGCCAGCAGCCCGGACGCGTCCGGGGGGGCCGGGGAGCTGTTTTTT. The chain combines TRBV5-1 with TRBJ2-2; 8 positions agree with TRBD2. After removal of 4 bases from V and 6 bases from J, the junction contained 11 bases not matched to a gene. CDR3 length equals 16 residues. Germline CDR1 reads SGHRS; CDR2 reads YFSETQ.

The gene calls are TRBV6-5 and TRBJ1-4, with TRBD1 as a possible D gene (6 bases). Trimming removed 4 bases from V and 8 bases from J, with 14 bases in between. Germline V lookup: CDR1 MNHEY, CDR2 SVGAGI. CDR3 length: 14 amino acids. The CDR3 sequence is CASSSLTGEEKLFF. CDR3 coding DNA: TGTGCCAGCAGTTCCCTGACAGGTGAAGAAAAACTGTTTTTT.

The gene calls are TRBV11-3 and TRBJ2-2; possible D gene TRBD2, 6 bases. Trimming removed 5 bases at V and 6 bases at J, with 16 bases between. There are 15 residues in the CDR3. Germline CDR1 and CDR2: SGHNT and YENEEA. As DNA, the CDR3 is TGTGCCAGCAGCCCGAATGTCCTAGCGCCCGGGGAGCTGTTTTTT. Its translation is CASSPNVLAPGELFF.

V usage is TRBV5-1 and J usage is TRBJ2-7; D is ambiguous. V lost 2 bases, J lost 5 bases, and 5 bases lay in between. The V gene's germline CDR1 is SGHRS and CDR2 YFSETQ. The CDR3 has 11 residues. CDR3 bases: TGCGCCAGCAGCTTCGCAGACGAGCAGTACTTC. Its protein is CASSFADEQYF.